These 8 T cell receptor beta chains share one sample of origin, sequenced in a study of control samples from healthy donors and cancer patients. This table comes from immunoSEQ multiplex PCR, and its TCRdb copy is limited to in-frame clones, with some not included. The repertoire has 65,000 to 80,000 clones, about 90% of them found once; the top ten carry over 1.5%. Sequenced: PBMCs. These receptors were taken from a woman aged 60 to 75 with head and neck cancer.

V is TRBV7-9 and J is TRBJ2-1; 8 nucleotides agree with TRBD1. The length of the CDR3 is 14 residues. The V segment lost 5 bases and the J segment 8 bases; nucleotides outside the gene matches: 8. Germline V gives CDR1 SEHNR, CDR2 FQNEAQ (reference sequence). CDR3 nucleotide sequence: TGTGCCAGCAGCCTTAGGACAGGGCGCGATGAGCAGTTCTTC. This encodes CASSLRTGRDEQFF.

The chain has TRBV2 and TRBJ2-1; 14 bases line up with TRBD2. Germline CDR1 is SNHLY and CDR2 is FYNNEI. CDR3 length: 17 residues. J gave up 8 bases and V 7 bases, and 13 bases lay outside the gene matches. The CDR3 DNA reads TGTGCCAGCATACTCGGACTAGCGGGAGGTTTAGGAGATGAGCAGTTCTTC. Residues: CASILGLAGGLGDEQFF.

J is TRBJ1-6 and V is TRBV27; possible D gene TRBD1, 6 bases. The V and J ends lost 8 bases and 7 bases respectively, with 15 bases between them. Germline V CDR1 and CDR2: MNHEY, SMNVEV (reference sequence). CDR3 length equals 14 residues. The CDR3 DNA reads TGTGCCAGCGGGACACCCGTCCCCAATTCACCCCTCCACTTT. Residues: CASGTPVPNSPLHF.

This sequence joins TRBV5-4 and TRBJ2-7; D possibly corresponds to TRBD1 (6 bases). This CDR3 comprises 16 residues. The V end lost 4 bases, the J end lost 2 bases, and 19 bases lay between the germline ends. Germline CDR1 reads SGHNT; CDR2 reads YYREEE (reference sequence). CDR3 region: CASSESRRGRAYEQYF. The CDR3, as DNA: TGTGCCAGCAGCGAGAGCCGCAGGGGCCGCGCCTACGAGCAGTACTTC.

This clone was observed once. V usage is TRBV6-5 and J usage is TRBJ2-5, with D possibly being TRBD1 or TRBD2 (5 bases each). Germline lookup yields CDR1 MNHEY and CDR2 SVGAGI. CDR3 length: 14 residues. Deletions cut 6 bases from V and 4 bases from J, with 15 bases between. The CDR3 protein is CASRLGTPGETQYF. The CDR3 DNA follows: TGTGCCAGCAGGCTTGGGACCCCAGGAGAGACCCAGTACTTC.

This clone has just one count. The chain uses TRBV14 and TRBJ2-1; D is uncertain. The CDR3 extends over 13 amino acids. Germline V lookup: CDR1 SGHDN, CDR2 FVKESK. V gave up 0 bases and J gave up 14 bases, with 14 bases separating them. The CDR3, as DNA: TGTGCCAGCAGCCAAGATATACGGAGTCAAAAGTTCTTC. The encoded protein is CASSQDIRSQKFF.

The chain recombines TRBV6-2 or TRBV6-3 with TRBJ1-6; D remains ambiguous. Trimming pared 2 bases from V and 9 bases from J, leaving 17 bases between. This CDR3 is built from 16 residues. Germline assignment: CDR1 MNHEY and CDR2 SVGEGT. The DNA for the CDR3 is TGTGCCAGCAGTTACGACGGCTCCGGCGGGGTTTCACCCCTCCACTTT. Its translation is CASSYDGSGGVSPLHF.

V is TRBV11-2 and J is TRBJ2-7; 10 bases are a match to TRBD2. Trimming removed 1 base from V and 7 bases from J; junction bases left unmatched: 4. The germline V gene encodes CDR1 SGHAT and CDR2 FQNNGV. The CDR3 loop spans 14 amino acids. This CDR3 is CASSLGLAGGEQYF. In nucleotides, the CDR3 is TGTGCCAGCAGCTTAGGCTTAGCGGGGGGTGAGCAGTACTTC.